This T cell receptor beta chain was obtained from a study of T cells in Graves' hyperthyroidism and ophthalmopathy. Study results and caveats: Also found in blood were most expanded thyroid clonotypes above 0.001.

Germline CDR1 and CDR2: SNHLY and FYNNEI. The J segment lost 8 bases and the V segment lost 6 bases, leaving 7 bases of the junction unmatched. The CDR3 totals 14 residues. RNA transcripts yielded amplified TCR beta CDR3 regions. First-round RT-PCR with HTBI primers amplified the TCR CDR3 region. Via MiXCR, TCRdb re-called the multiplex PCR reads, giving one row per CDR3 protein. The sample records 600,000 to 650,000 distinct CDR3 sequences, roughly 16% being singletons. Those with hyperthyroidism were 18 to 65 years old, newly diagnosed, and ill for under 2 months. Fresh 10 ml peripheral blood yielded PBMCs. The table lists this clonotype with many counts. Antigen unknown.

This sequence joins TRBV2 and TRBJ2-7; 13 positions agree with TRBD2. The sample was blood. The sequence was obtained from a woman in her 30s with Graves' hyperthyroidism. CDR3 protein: CASRLPGLAGKQYF. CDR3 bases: TGTGCCAGCAGACTTCCGGGACTAGCGGGAAAGCAGTACTTC. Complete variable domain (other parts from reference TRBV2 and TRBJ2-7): EPEVTQTPSHQVTQMGQEVILRCVPISNHLYFYWYRQILGQKVEFLVSFYNNEISEKSEIFDDQFSVERPDGSNFTLKIRSTKLEDSAMYFCASRLPGLAGKQYFGPGTRLTVT.